This passage covers 22 T cell receptor beta chains from one sample sequenced in a study of blood T cell repertoires in COVID-19. Produced via immunoSEQ multiplex PCR; TCRdb's table is partial and in-frame only. The sample carries some 120,000 clones, about 70% recorded once. The sequenced sample was peripheral blood. These receptors all stem from a woman between 65 and 79 years old with acute or convalescent COVID-19.

CDR3 loop: CASSLIQGGHTEAFF. The DNA of the CDR3 is TGCGCCAGCAGCTTGATCCAGGGGGGACACACTGAAGCTTTCTTT. The genes are TRBV5-1 and TRBJ1-1; 7 positions match TRBD1. V lost 1 base, J lost 3 bases, and 6 bases stayed unmatched. The CDR3 covers 15 residues. The germline gives CDR1 SGHRS, CDR2 YFSETQ. Combining the CDR3 with reference TRBV5-1 and TRBJ1-1 gives the whole variable domain KAGVTQTPRYLIKTRGQQVTLSCSPISGHRSVSWYQQTPGQGLQFLFEYFSETQRNKGNFPGRFSGRQFSNSRSEMNVSTLELGDSALYLCASSLIQGGHTEAFFGQGTRLTVV.

This clone was recorded only once. The V and J genes are TRBV29-1 and TRBJ1-2, with 7 bases aligning to TRBD1. From germline, CDR1 is SQVTM and CDR2 ANQGSEA. J was trimmed by 2 bases and V by 6 bases; bases with no gene match: 6. This CDR3 region has 13 residues. CDR3 coding DNA: TGCAGCGTCCCCCGGGACAGAAACTATGGCTACACCTTC. Residues: CSVPRDRNYGYTF.

This clone was picked up a small number of times. This chain connects TRBV19 to TRBJ2-3, with 7 positions matching TRBD2. CDR3 length equals 14 residues. V shed 3 bases, J shed 6 bases, and the junction held 6 bases outside the gene matches. Germline CDR1 reads LNHDA; CDR2 reads SQIVND (reference sequence). For the CDR3, the DNA is TGTGCCAGTAGTATCTCAGCGGGGTCGGATACGCAGTATTTT. Protein: CASSISAGSDTQYF.

This clone was observed many times. The chain couples TRBV5-6 to TRBJ2-5; 10 bases are shared with TRBD1. The trim removed 4 bases at V and 5 bases at J, leaving 8 bases unmatched. The CDR3 sequence is 15 residues long. Germline lookup yields CDR1 SGHDT and CDR2 YYEEEE. The CDR3 nucleotides are TGTGCCAGCAGCCAATCAGACAGGGGGCTGGAGACCCAGTACTTC. Its protein is CASSQSDRGLETQYF.

This chain uses TRBV7-9 with TRBJ2-1; the match to TRBD2 covers 11 bases. Germline lookup yields CDR1 SEHNR and CDR2 FQNEAQ (reference sequence). Trimming took 5 bases from V and 0 from J; bases not matched to a gene: 6. The CDR3 contains 17 residues. CDR3 protein: CASSMRLAGNSYNEQFF. The CDR3 DNA reads as TGTGCCAGCAGCATGCGACTAGCGGGGAACTCCTACAATGAGCAGTTCTTC.

This clone was counted once. The V and J genes are TRBV10-3 and TRBJ2-3, with D possibly TRBD2 on 7 matching bases. Trimming shortened V by 7 bases and J by 4 bases, and 21 bases separated the two germline ends. CDR3 length: 16 residues. Germline-derived CDR1 and CDR2 are ENHRY and SYGVKD. The CDR3 nucleotides are TGTGCCATCACTTCCCCGGGGGGCTCTAGGGCAGATACGCAGTATTTT. Protein: CAITSPGGSRADTQYF.

This clone occurred many times. V is TRBV7-9 and J is TRBJ1-6, with D possibly TRBD1 on 5 matching bases. The CDR3 length is 15 residues. Germline V gene lookup returns CDR1 SEHNR and CDR2 FQNEAQ (reference sequence). V shed 0 bases and J shed 7 bases, with 10 bases lying between them. CDR3 residues: CASSLAGQGNSPLHF. CDR3 DNA sequence: TGTGCCAGCAGCTTAGCAGGGCAGGGCAATTCACCCCTCCACTTT.

J is TRBJ2-1 and V is TRBV3-1 (or the pseudogene TRBV3-2), with a tentative D call TRBD1 (5 bases). The germline CDR1 and CDR2 sequences are LGHDT and YNNKEL (reference sequence). The CDR3 is made up of 14 amino acids. Between the trimmed V and J ends, which lost 2 bases and 3 bases, there was a span of 8 bases. CDR3 residues: CASSQNRFYNEQFF. Written as DNA, the CDR3 is TGTGCCAGCAGCCAAAACAGGTTCTACAATGAGCAGTTCTTC.

The sample holds one count of this clone. The same CDR3 can be traced to other DNA sequences in this sample. The rearrangement uses TRBV9 and TRBJ1-3, with D unresolved. This CDR3 comprises 14 residues. Germline-derived CDR1 and CDR2 are SGDLS and YYNGEE. The V gene lost 0 bases and the J gene lost 1 base, with 5 bases spanning the gap. The CDR3, as DNA: TGTGCCAGCAGCGTAGGGGCATCTGGAAACACCATATATTTT. This gives the protein CASSVGASGNTIYF.

V and J are TRBV28 and TRBJ2-7; 7 bases line up with TRBD1. Trimming at V came to 5 bases and at J to 0 bases, leaving 7 bases not matched to a gene. Germline CDR1 and CDR2: MDHEN and SYDVKM. The CDR3 contains 15 residues. CDR3 nucleotides: TGTGCCAGCAGTCCGTGGACAGGTAGCTCCTACGAGCAGTACTTC. Amino acid sequence: CASSPWTGSSYEQYF.

The CDR3 region is CASSETQAYSTDTQYF. CDR3 bases: TGTGCCAGCAGCGAAACCCAGGCCTATAGCACAGATACGCAGTATTTT. The chain joins TRBV2 to TRBJ2-3; D ambiguous. CDR1 SNHLY and CDR2 FYNNEI come from the germline V gene. The CDR3 runs to 16 residues. Trimming removed 6 bases from V and 0 bases from J, with 16 bases in between.

The J gene is TRBJ2-7, the V gene TRBV7-2, with 7 positions matching TRBD2. Germline V gives CDR1 SGHTA, CDR2 FQGNSA. The length of the CDR3 is 15 residues. V shed 3 bases, J shed 3 bases, and the junction held 8 bases outside the gene matches. CDR3 nucleotides: TGTGCCAGCAGCTTTGGACTAGTGTCAAACTACGAGCAGTACTTC. This codes for CASSFGLVSNYEQYF. The entire variable domain, with the rest obtained from reference TRBV7-2 and TRBJ2-7, is as follows: GAGVSQSPSNKVTEKGKDVELRCDPISGHTALYWYRQSLGQGLEFLIYFQGNSAPDKSGLPSDRFSAERTGGSVSTLTIQRTQQEDSAVYLCASSFGLVSNYEQYFGPGTRLTVT.

This chain links TRBV10-3 with TRBJ2-5; D is possibly TRBD1 (6 bases). The CDR3 has 15 residues. The V gene's germline CDR1 is ENHRY and CDR2 SYGVKD. Between the trimmed V and J ends, which lost 0 bases and 3 bases, there was a span of 11 bases. The DNA for the CDR3 is TGTGCCATCAGTGAGTCGTACTCAGGGGAAGAGACCCAGTACTTC. This translates into CAISESYSGEETQYF.

J is TRBJ1-5 and V is TRBV19; a possible D gene is TRBD1 (5 bases). Germline V lookup: CDR1 LNHDA, CDR2 SQIVND (reference sequence). This CDR3 contains 15 residues. The V and J ends lost 3 bases and 2 bases respectively, with 11 bases between them. DNA for the CDR3: TGTGCCAGTAGTATCTGGGCAGGGCGCAATCAGCCCCAGCATTTT. Translation gives CASSIWAGRNQPQHF.

The chain is built from TRBV30 and TRBJ1-6, with 7 bases identical to TRBD1. Germline CDR1 reads GTSNPN; CDR2 reads SVGIG (reference sequence). With V trimmed by 3 bases and J by 7 bases, 6 bases remained unmatched. The CDR3 length is 14 residues. CDR3 sequence: CAWSRTGENSPLHF. CDR3 nucleotide sequence: TGTGCCTGGAGCCGAACAGGGGAAAATTCACCCCTCCACTTT. Full variable domain (outside the CDR3, taken from reference TRBV30 and TRBJ1-6): SQTIHQWPATLVQPVGSPLSLECTVEGTSNPNLYWYRQAAGRGLQLLFYSVGIGQISSEVPQNLSASRPQDRQFILSSKKLLLSDSGFYLCAWSRTGENSPLHFGNGTRLTVT.

The V gene is TRBV19, the J gene TRBJ1-5, with D tentatively TRBD1 (6 bases). From germline, CDR1 is LNHDA and CDR2 SQIVND (reference sequence). The CDR3 is 15 amino acids. V lost 8 bases, J lost 1 base, and 15 bases lay in between. The CDR3 loop is CASCWGRVSNQPQHF. The CDR3 nucleotides are TGTGCCAGTTGTTGGGGGCGCGTAAGCAATCAGCCCCAGCATTTT. The full variable domain, in which reference TRBV19 and TRBJ1-5 provide the parts outside the CDR3, is DGGITQSPKYLFRKEGQNVTLSCEQNLNHDAMYWYRQDPGQGLRLIYYSQIVNDFQKGDIAEGYSVSREKKESFPLTVTSAQKNPTAFYLCASCWGRVSNQPQHFGDGTRLSIL.

This clone was observed a handful of times. The chain is built from TRBV6-1 and TRBJ1-4; D remains ambiguous. Looked up from germline, CDR1 is MNHNS and CDR2 is SASEGT. CDR3 length: 16 residues. V was shortened by 2 bases and J by 3 bases, with 13 bases between the two germline ends. The CDR3 DNA reads TGTGCCAGCAGTGAACAACGCGGTCTGGCTAATGAAAAACTGTTTTTT. Its protein product is CASSEQRGLANEKLFF.

The V call is TRBV27, the J call TRBJ2-5, with a tentative D call TRBD1 (6 bases). The germline V gene has CDR1 MNHEY and CDR2 SMNVEV (reference sequence). V lost 5 bases and J lost 3, with 13 bases in between. The CDR3 length is 14 residues. This CDR3 is CASSDIPGEETQYF. In nucleotides, the CDR3 is TGTGCCAGCAGTGACATTCCAGGGGAAGAGACCCAGTACTTC.

The chain uses TRBV2 and TRBJ2-7, with 11 bases that match TRBD2. CDR1 and CDR2 (germline): SNHLY, FYNNEI. J lost 3 bases, V lost 3 bases, and 4 bases had no gene match. The CDR3 extends over 15 amino acids. CDR3 DNA: TGTGCCAGCAGTGACCCTAGCGGGAGGCTCTACGAGCAGTACTTC. It translates to CASSDPSGRLYEQYF.

The rearrangement uses TRBV2 and TRBJ1-2, with D perhaps matching TRBD1 (6 bases). The CDR3 covers 15 residues. CDR1 is SNHLY, CDR2 FYNNEI, per germline. Deletions cut 1 base from V and 6 bases from J, with 15 bases between. CDR3 loop: CASSEGTGWSDGYTF. CDR3 sequence (DNA): TGTGCCAGCAGTGAAGGTACAGGGTGGAGCGATGGCTACACCTTC.

This clone has a single count. This sequence joins TRBV7-6 and TRBJ2-7, with 7 bases aligning to TRBD2. Germline V CDR1 and CDR2: SGHVS, FNYEAQ. This CDR3 has 14 amino acids. The J segment lost 7 bases and the V segment lost 4 bases, leaving 10 bases of the junction unmatched. The CDR3 reads CASSSETGRGEQYF. The CDR3 bases are TGTGCCAGCAGCTCGGAAACGGGGAGGGGAGAGCAGTACTTC.

The V gene is TRBV5-6, the J gene TRBJ2-3; TRBD2 agrees at 7 bases. The CDR3 is made up of 16 amino acids. The germline V gene encodes CDR1 SGHDT and CDR2 YYEEEE. The V and J ends lost 1 base and 3 bases, in that order; junction bases with no gene match: 8. The CDR3 loop reads CASSLRLQRGTDTQYF. DNA for the CDR3: TGTGCCAGCAGCTTGAGGCTGCAGCGGGGTACAGATACGCAGTATTTT. The full variable domain, rest sourced from reference TRBV5-6 and TRBJ2-3, is DAGVTQSPTHLIKTRGQQVTLRCSPKSGHDTVSWYQQALGQGPQFIFQYYEEEERQRGNFPDRFSGHQFPNYSSELNVNALLLGDSALYLCASSLRLQRGTDTQYFGPGTRLTVL.